This is a list of T cell receptor beta chains from one sample in a study of blood T cell repertoires in COVID-19. Only in-frame clones appear in the TCRdb table, and some are missing; sequencing was by immunoSEQ multiplex PCR. The data show about 190,000 clones, 75% to 90% seen once. The sequenced sample was peripheral blood. Source of these receptors: a man aged 35-49 years with acute or convalescent COVID-19. Each CDR3 is given with its conserved first and last residue. The D gene is left open where the match is weak. Some rows have no size entry. The others give once, few or many, or a class for an expanded clone.

CDR3nt	CDR3aa	d_gene	abundance	j_gene	v_gene
TGTGCCAGCAGTGGGACAGGGGGCGGCCGGACTAATTACAATGAGCAGTTCTTC	CASSGTGGGRTNYNEQFF	TRBD1	once	TRBJ2-1	TRBV2
TGTGCCAGCAGCCTGACGGGGGGGGATCAGCCCCAGCATTTT	CASSLTGGDQPQHF	NA	NA	TRBJ1-5	TRBV11-2
TGTGCCAGCAGCTCGTTTTCGGGGGGCTACACCTTC	CASSSFSGGYTF	NA	NA	TRBJ1-2	TRBV7-2
TGTGCCAGCAGGTTACGCCGGACAGGCGATAACTATGGCTACACCTTC	CASRLRRTGDNYGYTF	TRBD1	NA	TRBJ1-2	TRBV7-2
TGTGCCGGGCGACAGGGCCCGAACACTGAAGCTTTCTTT	CAGRQGPNTEAFF	TRBD1	once	TRBJ1-1	TRBV19
TGTGCCAGCAGCCCCCGACAGGGGGCCGGGAACACTGAAGCTTTCTTT	CASSPRQGAGNTEAFF	TRBD1	NA	TRBJ1-1	TRBV5-6
TGTGCCAGCAGGCGGACAGGGGGCTCATACGAGCAGTACTTC	CASRRTGGSYEQYF	TRBD1	many	TRBJ2-7	TRBV6-5
TGTGCCAGCAGCTTAGCCCTCCCGGGGGGGGGCGGCACAGATACGCAGTATTTT	CASSLALPGGGGTDTQYF	TRBD2	NA	TRBJ2-3	TRBV13
TGCGCCAGCAGTGAGTCAGGTCTAGCGGGGATCTACGAGCAGTACTTC	CASSESGLAGIYEQYF	TRBD2	NA	TRBJ2-7	TRBV10-2
TGTGCCAGCAGTTTATGGGGCGGGACAGACCGACTAGCGGGGTACGAGCAGTACTTC	CASSLWGGTDRLAGYEQYF	TRBD2	NA	TRBJ2-7	TRBV28
TGCGCCAGCAGCCCCGGGACTAGCGGATTCCAAGAGACCCAGTACTTC	CASSPGTSGFQETQYF	TRBD2	once	TRBJ2-5	TRBV10-1
TGTGCCAGCAGTGAAGCGAGGGTTTTCTCGTATAATGAAAAACTGTTTTTT	CASSEARVFSYNEKLFF	NA	NA	TRBJ1-4	TRBV6-1
TGTGCCAGCAGTTACTCTCAGGGAGCGGGGATGGCAGATACGCAGTATTTT	CASSYSQGAGMADTQYF	TRBD2	NA	TRBJ2-3	TRBV6-2/TRBV6-3
TGTGCCAGCAGAACCGACAGGCTTAGCAATCAGCCCCAGCATTTT	CASRTDRLSNQPQHF	NA	NA	TRBJ1-5	TRBV27
TGTGCCACCAGTGAGCATGACAGGGTAGAGACCAATCAGCCCCAGCATTTT	CATSEHDRVETNQPQHF	TRBD1	NA	TRBJ1-5	TRBV24-1
TGCAGCGTTCTAGCGGGGGGGATACCGAACACCGGGGAGCTGTTTTTT	CSVLAGGIPNTGELFF	TRBD2	NA	TRBJ2-2	TRBV29-1
TGTGCCAGCAGCTTAGAAATAGCGGGGGGGCCGTCCGGGGAGCTGTTTTTT	CASSLEIAGGPSGELFF	TRBD2	NA	TRBJ2-2	TRBV7-2
TGCAGCGTTAACAGGGGAGCCTCCACTGAAGCTTTCTTT	CSVNRGASTEAFF	TRBD1	NA	TRBJ1-1	TRBV29-1
TGTGCCAGCAGCCAAGACAGGGTGGGGGAAAAACTGTTTTTT	CASSQDRVGEKLFF	NA	NA	TRBJ1-4	TRBV4-2
TGTGCCAGCACTAGGACTCCGGGCACTGAAGCTTTCTTT	CASTRTPGTEAFF	NA	NA	TRBJ1-1	TRBV12-3/TRBV12-4
TGTGCCACCAGCCCCGGGACAGACGGCAATCAGCCCCAGCATTTT	CATSPGTDGNQPQHF	TRBD1	NA	TRBJ1-5	TRBV15
TGTGCCAGCAGACCCGGGGGGAACAACTATGGCTACACCTTC	CASRPGGNNYGYTF	NA	once	TRBJ1-2	TRBV7-3
TGTGCCATCAGTGAGTCTGGCCTCACCGGGGAGCTGTTTTTT	CAISESGLTGELFF	NA	NA	TRBJ2-2	TRBV10-3
TGTGCCAGCGCCGGGGGAGGGGTCAATCAGCCCCAGCATTTT	CASAGGGVNQPQHF	NA	NA	TRBJ1-5	TRBV9
TGTGCCAGCAGCTTAGTAAGGGGACAGGCTAGGACCGGGGAGCTGTTTTTT	CASSLVRGQARTGELFF	TRBD1	NA	TRBJ2-2	TRBV11-2
TGTGCCAGCAGCCAAGATTGGGCAGGGGGCTTAGGCTACACCTTC	CASSQDWAGGLGYTF	TRBD1	NA	TRBJ1-2	TRBV4-2
TGCAGTGCTAGTAAGGGAGGCAAAAATTCACCCCTCCACTTT	CSASKGGKNSPLHF	NA	NA	TRBJ1-6	TRBV20-1
TGCGCCAGCAGCCAAGATAACCTAGCGGGGGGCACAGATACGCAGTATTTT	CASSQDNLAGGTDTQYF	TRBD2	NA	TRBJ2-3	TRBV4-3
TGTGCCAGCAGTTACGGGGGGGACCTGCTTGGGCAGCCCCAGCATTTT	CASSYGGDLLGQPQHF	NA	NA	TRBJ1-5	TRBV6-5
TGTGCCACCAGTGAGCCCGACCGGAGCTCCTACAATGAGCAGTTCTTC	CATSEPDRSSYNEQFF	NA	NA	TRBJ2-1	TRBV24-1
TGTGCCACCCGGGGGGTGTTCGATTTAGATACGCAGTATTTT	CATRGVFDLDTQYF	TRBD2	NA	TRBJ2-3	TRBV6-6
TGCGCCAGCAGTAAGACAGGGAGACGCACTAATGAAAAACTGTTTTTT	CASSKTGRRTNEKLFF	TRBD1	NA	TRBJ1-4	TRBV10-2
TGTGCCAGCAGGGAACCCAAAGAGACCCAGTACTTC	CASREPKETQYF	NA	NA	TRBJ2-5	TRBV6-1
TGTGCCAGCAGCCAGACCGACAGGGTCACTGAAGCTTTCTTT	CASSQTDRVTEAFF	TRBD1	NA	TRBJ1-1	TRBV3-1/TRBV3-2
TGCGCCAGCAGCTTACAGGTTAATGAAAAACTGTTTTTT	CASSLQVNEKLFF	NA	NA	TRBJ1-4	TRBV5-1
TGTGCCAGCAGTTATAGTATTAGCTATGGCTACACCTTC	CASSYSISYGYTF	NA	NA	TRBJ1-2	TRBV6-6
TGCGCCAGCAGCCAAGGTAGTGGCTACACCTTC	CASSQGSGYTF	NA	once	TRBJ1-2	TRBV4-1
TGTGCCAGCAGTTTAAGTCAGGGGAGCAATGAGCAGTTCTTC	CASSLSQGSNEQFF	NA	NA	TRBJ2-1	TRBV27
TGTGCCAGCAGCCAAACCAAGGCGGGACAGGGAAATGAAAAACTGTTTTTT	CASSQTKAGQGNEKLFF	TRBD1	NA	TRBJ1-4	TRBV3-1/TRBV3-2
TGTGCCAGCTACGGGATCTTCTCTGGAAACACCATATATTTT	CASYGIFSGNTIYF	NA	NA	TRBJ1-3	TRBV6-5
TGCGCCAGCAGCCCTACGCAGGGGGCCGGGGAGCTGTTTTTT	CASSPTQGAGELFF	TRBD1	NA	TRBJ2-2	TRBV4-3
TGTGCCAGCCGGACAGGGCTTAACTATGGCTACACCTTC	CASRTGLNYGYTF	TRBD1	NA	TRBJ1-2	TRBV19
TGCGCCAGCAGCCAAGTTTCCTCGGGGTCCGGTCAGCCCCAGCATTTT	CASSQVSSGSGQPQHF	NA	NA	TRBJ1-5	TRBV4-1
TGTGCCAGCAGCTTAAGACAGGGCGGGGAGCTGTTTTTT	CASSLRQGGELFF	TRBD1	NA	TRBJ2-2	TRBV7-2
TGTGCCAGCAGTGATCAGGGGATGAACACTGAAGCTTTCTTT	CASSDQGMNTEAFF	NA	once	TRBJ1-1	TRBV2
TGCGCCAGCAGCCCTCCGGGAGCCTACGAGCAGTACTTC	CASSPPGAYEQYF	NA	NA	TRBJ2-7	TRBV5-1
TGTGCCAGCAGCAGGACAGGGGGCATTAACACTGAAGCTTTCTTT	CASSRTGGINTEAFF	NA	NA	TRBJ1-1	TRBV21-1
TGTGCCAGCAGTCTCTCGGTGTTGTTCTACGAGCAGTACTTC	CASSLSVLFYEQYF	NA	NA	TRBJ2-7	TRBV27
TGTGCCACCAGCAGAGACGTCAGCAATCAGCCCCAGCATTTT	CATSRDVSNQPQHF	NA	NA	TRBJ1-5	TRBV15
TGTGCCAGCAGCCCGAAGCGCAGAGAGACCCAGTACTTC	CASSPKRRETQYF	NA	NA	TRBJ2-5	TRBV5-6
TGTGCCATCAGTGCCGGGATCCACACAGATACGCAGTATTTT	CAISAGIHTDTQYF	NA	NA	TRBJ2-3	TRBV10-3
TGCGCCAGCAGCCTTTTAGCGGGGGGAGTACAAGAGACCCAGTACTTC	CASSLLAGGVQETQYF	TRBD2	NA	TRBJ2-5	TRBV4-1
TGTGCCAGCAGTGAATCTAGCGTCGGTTTCAATCAGCCCCAGCATTTT	CASSESSVGFNQPQHF	NA	NA	TRBJ1-5	TRBV6-1
TGTGCCAGTGACTGGACAGAGAACACTGAAGCTTTCTTT	CASDWTENTEAFF	NA	NA	TRBJ1-1	TRBV6-1
TGCGCCAGCAGCCTAAGCCTTGAGGGAGGAGATACGCAGTATTTT	CASSLSLEGGDTQYF	NA	NA	TRBJ2-3	TRBV5-1